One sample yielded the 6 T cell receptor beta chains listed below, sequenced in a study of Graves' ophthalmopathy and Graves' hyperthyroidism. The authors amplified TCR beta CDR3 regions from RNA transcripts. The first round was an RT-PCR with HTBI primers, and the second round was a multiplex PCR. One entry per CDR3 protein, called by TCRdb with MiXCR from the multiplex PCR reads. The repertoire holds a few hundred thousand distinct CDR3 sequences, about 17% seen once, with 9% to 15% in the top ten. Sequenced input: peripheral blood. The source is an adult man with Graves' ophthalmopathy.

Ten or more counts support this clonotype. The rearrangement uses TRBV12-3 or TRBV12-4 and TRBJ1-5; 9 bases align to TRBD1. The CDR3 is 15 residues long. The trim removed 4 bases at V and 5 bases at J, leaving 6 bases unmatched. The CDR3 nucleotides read TGTGCCAGCAGTTCCTACAGGGGGCCCGATCAGCCCCAGCATTTT. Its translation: CASSSYRGPDQPQHF.

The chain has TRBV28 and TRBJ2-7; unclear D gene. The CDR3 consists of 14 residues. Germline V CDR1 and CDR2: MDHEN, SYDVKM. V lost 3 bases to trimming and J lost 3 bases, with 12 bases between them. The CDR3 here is CASSFGQAHYEQYF. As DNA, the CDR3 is TGTGCCAGCAGTTTTGGGCAGGCTCACTACGAGCAGTACTTC. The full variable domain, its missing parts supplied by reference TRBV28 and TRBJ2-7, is DVKVTQSSRYLVKRTGEKVFLECVQDMDHENMFWYRQDPGLGLRLIYFSYDVKMKEKGDIPEGYSVSREKKERFSLILESASTNQTSMYLCASSFGQAHYEQYFGPGTRLTVT.

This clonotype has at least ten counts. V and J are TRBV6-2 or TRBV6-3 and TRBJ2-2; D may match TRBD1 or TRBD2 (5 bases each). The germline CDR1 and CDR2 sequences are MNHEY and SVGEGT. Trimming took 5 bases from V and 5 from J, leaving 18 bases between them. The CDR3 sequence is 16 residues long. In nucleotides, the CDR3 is TGTGCCAGCAGTCTATCTGGGACCCTTACGACCGGGGAGCTGTTTTTT. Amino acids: CASSLSGTLTTGELFF.

CDR3 coding DNA: TGCAGTGCTAGGGGGGACGCTTCCTACGAGCAGTACTTC. Translating gives CSARGDASYEQYF. The V and J genes are TRBV20-1 and TRBJ2-7; D assignment may be TRBD1 or TRBD2 (5 bases each). CDR1 and CDR2 (germline): DFQATT, SNEGSKA (reference sequence). The CDR3 length is 13 residues. V was pared by 3 bases and J by 1 base, with 10 bases between.

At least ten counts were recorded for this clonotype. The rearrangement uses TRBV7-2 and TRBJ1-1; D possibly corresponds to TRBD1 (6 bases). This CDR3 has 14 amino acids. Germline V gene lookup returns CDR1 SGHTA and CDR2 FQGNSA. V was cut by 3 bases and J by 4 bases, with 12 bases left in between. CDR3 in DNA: TGTGCCAGCAGCTTGGAGCCGGGGGCCACTGAAGCTTTCTTT. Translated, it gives CASSLEPGATEAFF.

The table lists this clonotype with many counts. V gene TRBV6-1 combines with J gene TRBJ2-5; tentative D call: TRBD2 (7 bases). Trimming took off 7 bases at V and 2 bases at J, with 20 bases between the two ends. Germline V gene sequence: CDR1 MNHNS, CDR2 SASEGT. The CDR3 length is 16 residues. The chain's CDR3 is CASKPLGGALQETQYF. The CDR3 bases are TGTGCCAGCAAGCCTTTGGGGGGGGCCTTACAAGAGACCCAGTACTTC.